Described below is a single T cell receptor beta chain sequence and its context. These data are taken from a study of shared clonotypes between healthy human individuals. The wider study: A couple of female and a few male donors aged 18 to 49 were enrolled.

Several immunoSEQ plates held equal portions of the genomic DNA taken from each subset. Assay used: immunoSEQ multiplex PCR; TCRdb lists only in-frame clones, some missing. The table has millions of clones, 85% to 95% seen once; the top ten hold approximately 0.13%. CDR3 length: 15 amino acids. V lost 3 bases, J lost 0 bases, and 12 bases lay in between. Germline CDR1 SGHNT, CDR2 YYREEE (reference sequence). The TCR sequence derives from a man aged 18 to 30 in good health. The genes are TRBV5-4 and TRBJ2-5; D is possibly TRBD1 or TRBD2 (6 bases each). Sequenced sample: naive CD4+ T cells sorted from blood. The subset was: CD45RA+ positively selected. CDR3 in amino acids: CASSWGPGDQETQYF. CDR3 bases: TGTGCCAGCAGCTGGGGGCCGGGAGACCAAGAGACCCAGTACTTC.